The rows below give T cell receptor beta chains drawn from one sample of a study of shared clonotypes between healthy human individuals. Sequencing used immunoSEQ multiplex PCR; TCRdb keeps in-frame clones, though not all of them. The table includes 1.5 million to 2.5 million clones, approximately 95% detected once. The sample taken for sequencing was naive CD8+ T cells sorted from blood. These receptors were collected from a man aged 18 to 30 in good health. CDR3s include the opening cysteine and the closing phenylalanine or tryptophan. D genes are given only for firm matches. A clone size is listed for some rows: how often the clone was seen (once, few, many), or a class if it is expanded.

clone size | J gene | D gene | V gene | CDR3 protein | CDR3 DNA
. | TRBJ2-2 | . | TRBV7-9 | CASSPLGPGELFF | TGTGCCAGCAGCCCCTTAGGACCCGGGGAGCTGTTTTTT
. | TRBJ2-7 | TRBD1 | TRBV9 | CASSVATGRYEQYF | TGTGCCAGCAGCGTCGCGACAGGGCGCTACGAGCAGTACTTC
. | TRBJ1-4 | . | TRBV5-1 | CASSLAEGGLLDEKLFF | TGCGCCAGCAGCTTGGCCGAGGGAGGCTTGTTGGATGAAAAACTGTTTTTT
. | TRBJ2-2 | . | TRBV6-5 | CASSPQGGTGELFF | TGTGCCAGCAGCCCCCAGGGGGGGACCGGGGAGCTGTTTTTT
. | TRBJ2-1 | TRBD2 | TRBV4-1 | CASSQEPGLAGVEQFF | TGCGCCAGCAGCCAAGAGCCGGGACTAGCGGGGGTGGAGCAGTTCTTC
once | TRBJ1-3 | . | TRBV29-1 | CSVEETVFSGNTIYF | TGCAGCGTTGAAGAGACAGTTTTCTCTGGAAACACCATATATTTT
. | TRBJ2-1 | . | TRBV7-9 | CASSFNGGSSYNEQFF | TGTGCCAGCAGCTTTAACGGGGGATCTTCCTACAATGAGCAGTTCTTC
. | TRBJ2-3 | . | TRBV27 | CASSFLLTDTQYF | TGTGCCAGCAGTTTCCTACTCACAGATACGCAGTATTTT
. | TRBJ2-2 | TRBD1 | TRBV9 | CASSLRTGVHLNTGELFF | TGTGCCAGCAGCCTACGGACAGGGGTGCACCTAAACACCGGGGAGCTGTTTTTT
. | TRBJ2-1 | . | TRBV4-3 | CASSQMGPPPREQFF | TGCGCCAGCAGCCAAATGGGACCCCCGCCACGTGAGCAGTTCTTC
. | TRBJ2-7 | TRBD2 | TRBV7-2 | CASSLVGAGDKYF | TGTGCCAGCAGCTTAGTAGGAGCGGGAGATAAGTACTTC
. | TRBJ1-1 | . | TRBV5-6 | CASSLHGDTLSYLSEAFF | TGTGCCAGCAGCTTACATGGGGACACGCTCTCTTATCTCTCTGAAGCTTTCTTT
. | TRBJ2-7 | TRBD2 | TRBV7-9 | CASSLPTSGGTYEQYF | TGTGCCAGCAGCTTACCAACTAGCGGGGGGACCTACGAGCAGTACTTC
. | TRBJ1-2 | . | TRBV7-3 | CASSSSPDNYGYTF | TGTGCCAGCAGCTCTAGCCCGGACAACTATGGCTACACCTTC
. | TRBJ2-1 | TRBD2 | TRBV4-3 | CASSQAGTSAGGGAINEQFF | TGCGCCAGCAGCCAAGCCGGGACTAGCGCCGGTGGTGGGGCAATCAATGAGCAGTTCTTC
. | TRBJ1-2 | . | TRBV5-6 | CASSLMGEYGYTF | TGTGCCAGCAGCTTGATGGGCGAGTATGGCTACACCTTC
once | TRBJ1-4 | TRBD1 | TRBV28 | CASIGGGAYNEKLFF | TGTGCCAGCATTGGAGGGGGCGCGTATAATGAAAAACTGTTTTTT
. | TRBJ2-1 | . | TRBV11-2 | CASSLIGGTNEQFF | TGTGCCAGCAGCTTAATCGGGGGTACCAATGAGCAGTTCTTC
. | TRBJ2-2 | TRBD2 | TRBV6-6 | CASSPSGGTGELFF | TGTGCCAGCAGTCCCAGCGGGGGAACCGGGGAGCTGTTTTTT
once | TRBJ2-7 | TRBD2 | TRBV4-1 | CASSQAWTSERDEQYF | TGCGCCAGCAGCCAAGCCTGGACTAGCGAGCGGGACGAGCAGTACTTC
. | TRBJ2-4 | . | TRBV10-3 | CAISGDSLSAKNIQYF | TGTGCCATCAGTGGGGACTCCCTATCAGCCAAAAACATTCAGTACTTC
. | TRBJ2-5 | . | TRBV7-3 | CASSSDRRETQYF | TGTGCCAGCAGCTCGGACAGAAGAGAGACCCAGTACTTC
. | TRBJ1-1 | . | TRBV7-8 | CASSLDSGAEAFF | TGTGCCAGCAGCTTAGACTCGGGGGCTGAAGCTTTCTTT
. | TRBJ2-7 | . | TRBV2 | CASSDLPTPLNYEQYF | TGTGCCAGCAGTGACTTGCCTACCCCGCTCAACTACGAGCAGTACTTC
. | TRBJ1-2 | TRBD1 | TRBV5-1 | CASSWGTATNDNYGYTF | TGCGCCAGCAGCTGGGGGACAGCGACGAATGATAACTATGGCTACACCTTC
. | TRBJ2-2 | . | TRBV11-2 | CASSLVGAGELFF | TGTGCCAGCAGCTTAGTCGGGGCCGGGGAGCTGTTTTTT
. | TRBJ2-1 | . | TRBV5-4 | CASSYNGNLNNNEQFF | TGTGCCAGCAGCTACAACGGCAACCTAAACAACAATGAGCAGTTCTTC
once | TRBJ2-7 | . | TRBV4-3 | CASSPRSGLSYEQYF | TGCGCCAGCAGCCCCAGGAGCGGTCTCTCCTACGAGCAGTACTTC
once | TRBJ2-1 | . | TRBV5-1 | CASSPYRDSASYNEQFF | TGCGCCAGCAGCCCCTACCGGGACTCGGCCTCCTACAATGAGCAGTTCTTC
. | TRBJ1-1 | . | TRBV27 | CASRDSEGWDTEAFF | TGTGCCAGCAGGGATTCGGAGGGTTGGGACACTGAAGCTTTCTTT
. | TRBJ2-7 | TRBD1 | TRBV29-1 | CSVVDRGYEQYF | TGCAGCGTTGTAGACAGGGGCTACGAGCAGTACTTC
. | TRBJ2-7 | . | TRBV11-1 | CASSPDNYEQYF | TGTGCCAGCAGCCCAGACAACTACGAGCAGTACTTC
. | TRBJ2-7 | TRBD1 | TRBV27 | CASSPLGVTGWNEQYF | TGTGCCAGCAGTCCCCTCGGGGTGACAGGGTGGAACGAGCAGTACTTC
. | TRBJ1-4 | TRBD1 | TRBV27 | CASSQSGTGERKLFF | TGTGCCAGCAGCCAGTCCGGGACAGGGGAGCGAAAACTGTTTTTT
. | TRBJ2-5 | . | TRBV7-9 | CASSLSGTHQETQYF | TGTGCCAGCAGCTTATCCGGGACCCACCAAGAGACCCAGTACTTC
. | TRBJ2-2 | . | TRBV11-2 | CASSSGRELFF | TGTGCCAGCAGCTCGGGCCGGGAGCTGTTTTTT
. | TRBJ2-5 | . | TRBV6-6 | CASSQLDNQETQYF | TGTGCCAGCAGTCAGCTAGATAACCAAGAGACCCAGTACTTC
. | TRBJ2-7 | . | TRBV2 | CASRAGPRDEQYF | TGTGCCAGCAGGGCCGGGCCTCGGGACGAGCAGTACTTC
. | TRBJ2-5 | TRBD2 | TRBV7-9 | CASSLSGERGQETQYF | TGTGCCAGCAGCTTATCGGGGGAGCGGGGTCAAGAGACCCAGTACTTC
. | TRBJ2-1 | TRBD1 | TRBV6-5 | CASSYSKGGASFEQFF | TGTGCCAGCAGTTACTCGAAAGGGGGCGCGAGTTTCGAGCAGTTCTTC
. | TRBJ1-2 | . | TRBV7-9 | CASSLVRGLGGYTF | TGTGCCAGCAGCTTAGTCCGCGGCTTGGGAGGCTACACCTTC